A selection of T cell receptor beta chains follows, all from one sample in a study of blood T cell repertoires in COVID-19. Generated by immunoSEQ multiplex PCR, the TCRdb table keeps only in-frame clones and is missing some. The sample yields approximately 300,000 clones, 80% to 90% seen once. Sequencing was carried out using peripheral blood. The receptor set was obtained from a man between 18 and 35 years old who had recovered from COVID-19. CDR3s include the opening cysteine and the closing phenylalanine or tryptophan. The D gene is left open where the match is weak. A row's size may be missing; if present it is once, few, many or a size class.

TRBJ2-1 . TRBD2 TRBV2 CASPKSAGGPNEQFF TGTGCCAGCCCCAAAAGTGCGGGGGGGCCCAATGAGCAGTTCTTC
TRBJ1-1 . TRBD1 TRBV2 CASSEEGASTEAFF TGTGCCAGCAGTGAGGAGGGGGCCAGCACTGAAGCTTTCTTT
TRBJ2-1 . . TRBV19 CASSRVGGYNEQFF TGTGCCAGTAGTCGGGTAGGGGGCTACAATGAGCAGTTCTTC
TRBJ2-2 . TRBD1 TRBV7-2 CASTRDRANTGELFF TGTGCCAGCACCCGGGACAGGGCGAACACCGGGGAGCTGTTTTTT
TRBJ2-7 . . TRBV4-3 CASSQDLRGTPDEQYF TGCGCCAGCAGCCAAGACCTCAGGGGCACTCCTGACGAGCAGTACTTC
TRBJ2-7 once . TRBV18 CASSQGGGSYEQYF TGTGCCAGCTCCCAGGGGGGTGGCTCCTACGAGCAGTACTTC
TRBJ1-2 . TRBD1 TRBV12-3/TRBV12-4 CASSYGQGGYTF TGTGCCAGCAGCTACGGACAGGGTGGCTACACCTTC
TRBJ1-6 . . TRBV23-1 CASSRPDGSSYNSPLHF TGCGCCAGCAGTCGCCCGGACGGGAGCTCCTATAATTCACCCCTCCACTTT
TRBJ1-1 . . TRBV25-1 CASSDPSGEGTEAFF TGTGCCAGCAGTGACCCCTCAGGGGAGGGCACTGAAGCTTTCTTT
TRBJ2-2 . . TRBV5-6 CASSLDRANTGELFF TGTGCCAGCAGCTTGGACAGAGCGAACACCGGGGAGCTGTTTTTT
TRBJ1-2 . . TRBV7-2 CASSLIPEYGYTF TGTGCCAGCAGCTTAATCCCCGAGTATGGCTACACCTTC
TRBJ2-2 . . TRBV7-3 CASSLTYTGELFF TGTGCCAGCAGCTTAACCTACACCGGGGAGCTGTTTTTT
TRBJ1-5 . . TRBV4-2 CASSPEWQGFQPQHF TGTGCCAGCAGCCCAGAATGGCAGGGATTCCAGCCCCAGCATTTT
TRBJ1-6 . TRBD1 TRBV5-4 CASSSTGNDNSPLHF TGTGCCAGCAGTTCGACAGGGAATGACAATTCACCCCTCCACTTT
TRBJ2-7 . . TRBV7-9 CASSLLRNPSYEQYF TGTGCCAGCAGCTTATTGCGCAATCCCTCCTACGAGCAGTACTTC
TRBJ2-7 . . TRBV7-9 CASSSGTLPYEQYF TGTGCCAGCAGCTCCGGGACACTTCCCTACGAGCAGTACTTC
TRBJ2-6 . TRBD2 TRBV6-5 CAARQGGTNVLTF TGTGCCGCCAGGCAGGGAGGGACCAACGTCCTGACTTTC
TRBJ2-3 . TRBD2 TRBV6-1 CASSEALAGGTDTQYF TGTGCCAGCAGTGAAGCGCTAGCGGGGGGAACAGATACGCAGTATTTT
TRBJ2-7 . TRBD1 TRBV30 CALTGNEQYF TGTGCCTTGACAGGGAACGAGCAGTACTTC
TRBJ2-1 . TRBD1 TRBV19 CASSAGQGAQFF TGTGCCAGTAGTGCCGGACAGGGCGCGCAGTTCTTC
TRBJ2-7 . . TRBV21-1 CASSMERERSYEQYF TGTGCCAGCAGCATGGAGCGGGAGAGGTCCTACGAGCAGTACTTC
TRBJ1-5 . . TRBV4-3 CASSQEAGGNQPQHF TGCGCCAGCAGCCAAGAAGCGGGTGGCAATCAGCCCCAGCATTTT
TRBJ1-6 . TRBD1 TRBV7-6 CASSLNRGSHNSPLHF TGTGCCAGCAGCTTAAACAGGGGGTCCCATAATTCACCCCTCCACTTT
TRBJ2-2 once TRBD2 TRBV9 CASSAGTSGRNTGELFF TGTGCCAGCAGCGCCGGGACTAGCGGGAGGAACACCGGGGAGCTGTTTTTT
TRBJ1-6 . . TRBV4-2 CASSQDWRTSNSPLHF TGTGCCAGCAGCCAAGATTGGAGGACGTCGAATTCACCCCTCCACTTT
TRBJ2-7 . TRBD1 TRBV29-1 CSVAAGTGGVNEQYF TGCAGCGTCGCCGCCGGGACAGGGGGTGTGAACGAGCAGTACTTC
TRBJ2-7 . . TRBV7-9 CASSHGPSYEQYF TGTGCCAGCAGCCATGGGCCTTCCTACGAGCAGTACTTC
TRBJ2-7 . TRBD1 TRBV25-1 CASSEPGQGYGEQYF TGTGCCAGCAGTGAACCGGGACAGGGGTATGGCGAGCAGTACTTC
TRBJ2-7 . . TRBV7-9 CASSPLLLYYEQYF TGTGCCAGCAGCCCCCTCCTCCTTTACTACGAGCAGTACTTC
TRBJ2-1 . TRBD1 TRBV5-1 CASSLGDRGNNEQFF TGCGCCAGCAGCTTGGGGGACAGGGGCAACAATGAGCAGTTCTTC
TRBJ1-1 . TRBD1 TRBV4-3 CASSQGTGEGEAFF TGCGCCAGCAGCCAAGGGACAGGGGAAGGAGAAGCTTTCTTT
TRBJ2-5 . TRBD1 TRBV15 CATSRGGTGQETQYF TGTGCCACCAGCAGAGGGGGGACAGGGCAAGAGACCCAGTACTTC
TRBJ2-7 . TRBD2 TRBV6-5 CASSYASGDFEQYF TGTGCCAGCAGTTACGCTAGCGGGGACTTCGAGCAGTACTTC
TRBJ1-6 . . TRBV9 CASSVGQDNSPLHF TGTGCCAGCAGCGTAGGACAGGACAATTCACCCCTCCACTTT
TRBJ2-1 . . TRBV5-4 CASSTSYNEQFF TGTGCCAGCAGCACTTCCTACAATGAGCAGTTCTTC
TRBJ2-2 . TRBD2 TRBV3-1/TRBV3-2 CASSQGGGSNTGELFF TGTGCCAGCAGCCAAGGCGGGGGTTCGAACACCGGGGAGCTGTTTTTT
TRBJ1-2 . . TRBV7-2 CASSLAGAASYGYTF TGTGCCAGCAGCTTAGCAGGGGCTGCGTCGTATGGCTACACCTTC
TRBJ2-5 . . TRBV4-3 CASSQVGGTTQYF TGCGCCAGCAGCCAAGTGGGGGGTACGACCCAGTACTTC
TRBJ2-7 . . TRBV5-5 CASSWTVSYEQYF TGTGCCAGCAGCTGGACAGTCTCCTACGAGCAGTACTTC
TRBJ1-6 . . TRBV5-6 CASSLKASSYNSPLHF TGTGCCAGCAGCTTGAAAGCGTCCTCCTATAATTCACCCCTCCACTTT
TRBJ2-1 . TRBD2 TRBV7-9 CASRGGYGEQFF TGTGCCAGCCGGGGAGGGTACGGTGAGCAGTTCTTC
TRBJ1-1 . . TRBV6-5 CASILRTGGFEAFF TGTGCCAGCATTCTCCGCACAGGTGGTTTTGAAGCTTTCTTT
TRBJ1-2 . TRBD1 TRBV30 CAWSVTGGLGGYTF TGTGCCTGGAGTGTGACAGGGGGCCTTGGTGGCTACACCTTC
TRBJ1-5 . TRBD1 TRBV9 CASSAGGSNQPQHF TGTGCCAGCAGCGCAGGGGGTAGCAATCAGCCCCAGCATTTT
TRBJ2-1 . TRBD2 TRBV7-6 CASSLEISGGGSGIYNEQFF TGTGCCAGCAGCTTAGAGATTTCAGGTGGTGGTAGCGGGATTTACAATGAGCAGTTCTTC
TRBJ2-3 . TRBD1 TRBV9 CASSAGTVPGTDTQYF TGTGCCAGCAGCGCGGGGACAGTCCCGGGCACAGATACGCAGTATTTT
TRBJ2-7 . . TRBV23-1 CASSQSTLRRGRESYEQYF TGCGCCAGCAGTCAATCCACCCTCCGGCGGGGCAGGGAGAGCTACGAGCAGTACTTC
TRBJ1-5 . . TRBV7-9 CASSSPNQPQHF TGTGCCAGCAGCTCCCCGAATCAGCCCCAGCATTTT
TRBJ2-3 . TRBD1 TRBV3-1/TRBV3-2 CASSRLGQSTDTQYF TGTGCCAGCAGCCGACTGGGACAGAGCACAGATACGCAGTATTTT
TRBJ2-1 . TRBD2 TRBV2 CASGSGLAGVTGYNEQFF TGTGCCAGCGGGTCCGGACTAGCGGGGGTAACGGGCTACAATGAGCAGTTCTTC